What follows are 15 T cell receptor beta chains derived from one specimen sequenced in a study of cytomegalovirus exposure and HLA in healthy donors (dated by TCRdb to about 2017). Library prep was done by the immunoSEQ multiplex PCR assay. The multiplex PCR relied on a mix of 60 forward primers for TCR Vbeta segments and 13 reverse primers for TCR Jbeta segments. Imported from immuneACCESS, the table was reduced by TCRdb to in-frame sequences with V and J called. These copies leave out some clones; in studies compared against another copy, an unresolved V gene accounts for under half, and the cause of the remainder is not known. The sample includes 110,000 to 150,000 clones, with almost 85% observed a single time. Jointly, the top ten make up around 10% of the sample. The sequenced sample was PBMCs. All receptors derive from a woman aged 60-75 years in good health and CMV-seropositive.

V and J are TRBV5-1 and TRBJ1-2; TRBD1 matches 9 bases. Per germline, CDR1 SGHRS and CDR2 YFSETQ. V gave up 4 bases and J gave up 8 bases; unmatched junction bases: 6. This CDR3 is built from 13 residues. The CDR3 bases are TGCGCCAGCAGCGCCACAGGGGGCCAAGGCTACACCTTC. Translation: CASSATGGQGYTF.

The chain links TRBV18 to TRBJ2-7; D might be TRBD2 (5 bases). Looked up from germline, CDR1 is KGHSH and CDR2 is LQKENI. CDR3 size: 18 residues. Trimming shortened V by 2 bases and J by 1 base, and 21 bases separated the two germline ends. The CDR3 coding sequence is TGTGCCAGCTCACCAGAAACGGCTGGGGTAGCGTGGTCCTACGAGCAGTACTTC. This encodes CASSPETAGVAWSYEQYF.

This chain uses TRBV7-9 with TRBJ1-1, with 7 positions matching TRBD1. Germline loops: CDR1 SEHNR, CDR2 FQNEAQ (reference sequence). The CDR3 covers 16 residues. With 0 bases clipped from V and 5 bases from J, the junction kept 9 bases outside the gene matches. Written as DNA, the CDR3 is TGTGCCAGCAGCTTAGCGGGCCCCGAGGGGGCGACTGAAGCTTTCTTT. Its translation is CASSLAGPEGATEAFF.

The chain carries TRBV9 and TRBJ2-2; 15 bases fit TRBD2. J lost 0 bases, V lost 10 bases, and 10 bases had no gene match. Germline-derived CDR1 and CDR2 are SGDLS and YYNGEE. The CDR3 runs 18 residues. CDR3 sequence (DNA): TGTGCCGCCAAATCCGGGACTAGCGGGAGGTCGAACACCGGGGAGCTGTTTTTT. It is translated as CAAKSGTSGRSNTGELFF.

The CDR3 loop is CASSSLDPGQNPYEQYF. The DNA of the CDR3 is TGTGCCAGCAGCTCCCTCGATCCCGGTCAAAACCCCTACGAGCAGTACTTC. V usage is TRBV7-6 and J usage is TRBJ2-7; no clear D gene. Trimming removed 4 bases at V and 2 bases at J, with 21 bases between. Germline V gene lookup returns CDR1 SGHVS and CDR2 FNYEAQ. The CDR3 contains 17 residues.

V usage is TRBV28 and J usage is TRBJ2-7; 7 nucleotides agree with TRBD1. The germline gives CDR1 MDHEN, CDR2 SYDVKM. This CDR3 has 13 amino acids. V dropped 5 bases and J dropped 3; count of bases not matched to a gene: 4. This chain's CDR3 is CASSPRQGYEQYF. DNA of the CDR3: TGTGCCAGCAGTCCGAGACAGGGCTACGAGCAGTACTTC.

The rearrangement links TRBV6-1 to TRBJ1-2; D might be TRBD1 (6 bases). Trimming took 2 bases from V and 1 from J, leaving 11 bases between them. The CDR3 loop spans 15 amino acids. CDR1 and CDR2 from the germline V gene are MNHNS and SASEGT. The CDR3 loop is CASSELVDSNYGYTF. CDR3 nucleotides: TGTGCCAGCAGTGAATTAGTGGACAGTAACTATGGCTACACCTTC.

This chain joins TRBV7-8 and TRBJ1-5; D might be TRBD1 (5 bases). Trimming shortened V by 1 base and J by 4 bases, and 8 bases separated the two germline ends. The CDR3 covers 14 residues. Germline V gene data show CDR1 as SGHVS and CDR2 as FQNEAQ. CDR3 nucleotide sequence: TGTGCCAGCAGCTTAGTAGGGGTAAATCAGCCCCAGCATTTT. Translated: CASSLVGVNQPQHF.

The chain combines TRBV15 with TRBJ1-1; possibly TRBD1 for D (6 bases). Germline V gene data show CDR1 as LNHNV and CDR2 as YYDKDF (reference sequence). The V end lost 4 bases, the J end lost 1 base, and 10 bases lay between the germline ends. CDR3 length equals 14 residues. In nucleotides, the CDR3 is TGTGCCACCAGCACGCAGGACAGGAACACTGAAGCTTTCTTT. Residues: CATSTQDRNTEAFF.

The CDR3 region is CASSQGVGGQPQHF. The CDR3 coding sequence is TGCGCCAGCAGCCAAGGGGTGGGGGGTCAGCCCCAGCATTTT. The gene calls are TRBV4-3 and TRBJ1-5; the D gene is possibly TRBD1 (5 bases). Trimming removed 1 base from V and 6 bases from J, with 10 bases in between. Per the germline V gene, CDR1 is LGHNA and CDR2 is YSLEER. This CDR3 region has 14 residues.

The rearrangement uses TRBV6-1 and TRBJ1-1, with D perhaps TRBD1 (5 bases). This CDR3 spans 14 amino acids. CDR1 and CDR2 from the germline V gene are MNHNS and SASEGT. Trimming cost V 4 bases and J 4 bases, with 13 bases left between them. The CDR3 DNA reads as TGTGCCAGCAGTGGGCAGGGAAGAACCACTGAAGCTTTCTTT. As protein: CASSGQGRTTEAFF.

This clone has a single count. The chain is built from TRBV6-5 and TRBJ2-2; 8 positions agree with TRBD2. Trimming took 2 bases from V and 4 from J; bases not matched to a gene: 3. The CDR3 consists of 15 residues. Looked up from germline, CDR1 is MNHEY and CDR2 is SVGAGI. CDR3 region: CASSYGLAGTGELFF. The CDR3 bases are TGTGCCAGCAGTTACGGGCTAGCGGGCACCGGGGAGCTGTTTTTT.

The chain is built from TRBV5-8 and TRBJ2-7; 7 bases map to TRBD2. CDR3 length equals 14 residues. Per germline, CDR1 SGHTS and CDR2 YDEGEE. The ends lost 3 bases at V and 2 bases at J; junction bases unmatched: 5. The CDR3 here is CASSSRGTTYEQYF. CDR3 bases: TGTGCCAGCAGCTCCCGGGGGACTACCTACGAGCAGTACTTC.

The chain is built from TRBV15 and TRBJ2-6, with a tentative D call TRBD1 (5 bases). The germline V gene has CDR1 LNHNV and CDR2 YYDKDF (reference sequence). V dropped 3 bases and J dropped 4 bases, with 13 bases sitting between them. CDR3 size: 16 residues. The CDR3 protein is CATSSLRGSGANVLTF. CDR3 DNA: TGTGCCACCAGCAGCCTAAGGGGTTCCGGGGCCAACGTCCTGACTTTC.

The V gene is TRBV29-1, the J gene TRBJ1-3, with TRBD1 as a possible D gene (5 bases). This CDR3 region has 13 residues. The germline V gene has CDR1 SQVTM and CDR2 ANQGSEA. V was pared by 4 bases and J by 4 bases, with 11 bases between. CDR3 bases: TGCAGCGTTGCTGGGGCTCGAGGAAACACCATATATTTT. This translates into CSVAGARGNTIYF.